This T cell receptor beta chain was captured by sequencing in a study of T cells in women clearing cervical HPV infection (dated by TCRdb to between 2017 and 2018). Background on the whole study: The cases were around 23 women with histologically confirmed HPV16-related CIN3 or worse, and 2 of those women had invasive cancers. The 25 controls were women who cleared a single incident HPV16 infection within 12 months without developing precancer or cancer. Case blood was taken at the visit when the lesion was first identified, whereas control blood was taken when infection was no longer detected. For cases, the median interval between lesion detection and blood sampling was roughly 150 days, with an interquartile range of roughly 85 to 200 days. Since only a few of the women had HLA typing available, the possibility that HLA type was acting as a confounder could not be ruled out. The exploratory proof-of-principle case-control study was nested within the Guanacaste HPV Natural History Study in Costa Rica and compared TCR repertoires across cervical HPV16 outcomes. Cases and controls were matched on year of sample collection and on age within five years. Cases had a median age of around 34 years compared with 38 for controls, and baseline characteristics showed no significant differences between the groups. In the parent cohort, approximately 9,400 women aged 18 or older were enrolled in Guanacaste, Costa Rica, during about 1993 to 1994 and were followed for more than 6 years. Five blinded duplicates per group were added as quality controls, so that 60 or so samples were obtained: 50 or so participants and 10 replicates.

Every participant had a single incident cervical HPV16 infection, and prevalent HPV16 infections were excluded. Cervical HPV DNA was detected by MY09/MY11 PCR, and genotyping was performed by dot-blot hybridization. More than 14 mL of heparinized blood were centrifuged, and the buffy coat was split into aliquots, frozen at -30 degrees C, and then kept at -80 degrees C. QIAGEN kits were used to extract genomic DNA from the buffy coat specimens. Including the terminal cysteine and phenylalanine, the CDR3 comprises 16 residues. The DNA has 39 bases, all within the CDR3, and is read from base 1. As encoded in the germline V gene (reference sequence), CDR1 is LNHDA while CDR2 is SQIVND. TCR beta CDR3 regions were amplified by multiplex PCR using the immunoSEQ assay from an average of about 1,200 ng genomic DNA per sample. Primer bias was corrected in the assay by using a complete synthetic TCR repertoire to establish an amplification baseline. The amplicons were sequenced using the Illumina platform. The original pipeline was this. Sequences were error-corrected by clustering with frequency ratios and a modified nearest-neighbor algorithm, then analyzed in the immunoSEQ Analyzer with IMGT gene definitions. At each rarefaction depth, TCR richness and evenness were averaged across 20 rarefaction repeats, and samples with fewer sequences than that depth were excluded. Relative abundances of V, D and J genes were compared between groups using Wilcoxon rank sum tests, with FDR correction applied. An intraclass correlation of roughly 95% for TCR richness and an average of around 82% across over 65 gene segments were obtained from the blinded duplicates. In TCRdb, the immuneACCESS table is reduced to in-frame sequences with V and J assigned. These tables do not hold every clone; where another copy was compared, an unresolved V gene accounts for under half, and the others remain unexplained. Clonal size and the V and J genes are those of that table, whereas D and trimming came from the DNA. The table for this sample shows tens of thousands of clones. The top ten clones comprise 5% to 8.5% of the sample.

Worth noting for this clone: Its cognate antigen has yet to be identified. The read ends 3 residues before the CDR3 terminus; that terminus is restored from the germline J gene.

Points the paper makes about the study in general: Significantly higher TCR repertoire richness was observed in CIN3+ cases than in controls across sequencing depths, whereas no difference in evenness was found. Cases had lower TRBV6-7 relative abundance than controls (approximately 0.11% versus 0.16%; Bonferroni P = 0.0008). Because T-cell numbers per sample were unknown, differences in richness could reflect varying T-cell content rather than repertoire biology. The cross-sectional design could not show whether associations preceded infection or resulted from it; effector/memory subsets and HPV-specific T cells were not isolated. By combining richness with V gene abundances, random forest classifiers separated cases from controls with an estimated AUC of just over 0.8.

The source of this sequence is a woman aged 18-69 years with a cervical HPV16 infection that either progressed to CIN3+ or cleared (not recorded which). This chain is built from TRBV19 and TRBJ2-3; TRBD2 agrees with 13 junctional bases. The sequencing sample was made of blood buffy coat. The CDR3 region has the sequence CASSPGLAGASETQYF. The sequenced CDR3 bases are TGTGCCAGTAGTCCAGGACTAGCGGGAGCATCGGAGACG.